These 23 T cell receptor beta chains came from one sample sequenced in a study of blood T cells in healthy people across ages. PCR was performed a second time for about 7 to 12 cycles using a sample-barcoded 5' primer and a J-beta primer mix. Each CDR3 protein gets one entry after TCRdb re-called the 5' RACE reads with MiXCR. The data contain about 1,800,000 distinct CDR3 sequences, 28% of them singletons. Sequencing input: blood. These TCRs come from a woman in her twenties or thirties in good health.

This clonotype has more than one count but fewer than ten. Written as DNA, the CDR3 is TGTGCCATCAGTGAGATCAATCCGACAGGGGACGGCTACACCTTC. This encodes CAISEINPTGDGYTF. The chain combines TRBV10-3 with TRBJ1-2, with TRBD1 matching 8 bases. Losses at the gene ends were 2 bases for V and 8 bases for J; bases not matched to a gene: 10. The CDR3 covers 15 residues. Per the germline V gene, CDR1 is ENHRY and CDR2 is SYGVKD.

About this clonotype itself: A read error may be the cause here, since a much bigger clone is one base away. This sequence joins TRBV20-1 and TRBJ2-7, with no clear D. The ends were cut back, 3 bases at V and 1 base at J, with 10 bases in the middle. Looked up from germline, CDR1 is DFQATT and CDR2 is SNEGSKA (reference sequence). The CDR3 sequence is 13 residues long. The CDR3 sequence: CSARSPNSYEQYF. In DNA, the CDR3 is TGCAGTGCTAGGAGCCCGAATTCCTACGAGCAGTACTTC.

The V call is TRBV29-1, the J call TRBJ1-4; unclear D gene. This CDR3 is 11 amino acids long. Germline V lookup: CDR1 SQVTM, CDR2 ANQGSEA. The V and J ends lost 7 bases and 0 bases respectively, with 3 bases between them. For the CDR3, the DNA is TGCAGCGGAGCAACTAATGAAAAACTGTTTTTT. Translation: CSGATNEKLFF.

The V call is TRBV12-5, the J call TRBJ1-5; D remains ambiguous. The CDR3 sequence is 13 residues long. CDR1 LGHNT and CDR2 FRNRAP come from the germline V gene. Deletions cut 4 bases from V and 3 bases from J, with 7 bases between. CDR3 nucleotides: TGTGCTAGTGGTTCGGAAGACAATCAGCCCCAGCATTTT. Its translation: CASGSEDNQPQHF.

This clonotype was seen only a few times. The V gene is TRBV7-9, the J gene TRBJ2-1; no firm D call. Trimming left V 4 bases short and J 1 base short, with 11 bases between. This CDR3 has 15 amino acids. Germline assignment: CDR1 SEHNR and CDR2 FQNEAQ (reference sequence). CDR3 nucleotides: TGTGCCAGCAGCTCCTCTACCCGGTCCTACAATGAGCAGTTCTTC. Translating it yields CASSSSTRSYNEQFF.

A few counts support this clonotype. The chain couples TRBV5-1 to TRBJ2-1; D possibly corresponds to TRBD2 (6 bases). The CDR3 runs to 14 residues. Germline lookup yields CDR1 SGHRS and CDR2 YFSETQ. V dropped 2 bases and J dropped 5 bases, with 11 bases sitting between them. In nucleotides, the CDR3 is TGCGCCAGCAGCTTTGGCGGGGTGAACAATGAGCAGTTCTTC. Its translation: CASSFGGVNNEQFF.

This clonotype has more than one count but fewer than ten. This chain uses TRBV18 with TRBJ2-1; 8 nucleotides align to TRBD1. Per the germline V gene, CDR1 is KGHSH and CDR2 is LQKENI. The CDR3 has 16 residues. The V gene end was trimmed by 5 bases and the J gene end by 2 bases; junction bases not matched to a gene: 8. The CDR3 loop is CASSAQQGETYNEQFF. The CDR3 region has the DNA TGTGCCAGCTCAGCACAACAGGGGGAGACCTACAATGAGCAGTTCTTC.

The rearrangement uses TRBV6-2 or TRBV6-3 and TRBJ1-1; 7 bases fit TRBD1. After removal of 0 bases from V and 5 bases from J, the junction contained 6 bases not matched to a gene. CDR1 is MNHEY, CDR2 SVGEGT, per germline. The CDR3 extends over 15 amino acids. The CDR3, as DNA: TGTGCCAGCAGTTACTCGTACAGGGGAGATACTGAAGCTTTCTTT. Protein: CASSYSYRGDTEAFF.

The J gene is TRBJ2-5, the V gene TRBV15, with D perhaps being TRBD1 or TRBD2 (6 bases each). Germline assignment: CDR1 LNHNV and CDR2 YYDKDF (reference sequence). The V gene lost 1 base and the J gene lost 2 bases, with 14 bases spanning the gap. The CDR3 covers 16 residues. The CDR3 DNA follows: TGTGCCACCAGCAGAGTAAGAGGGGGGATACAAGAGACCCAGTACTTC. Amino acids: CATSRVRGGIQETQYF.

This clonotype was picked up a small number of times. The chain carries TRBV25-1 and TRBJ2-5; the D gene could be TRBD1 or TRBD2 (5 bases each). This CDR3 comprises 18 residues. The germline V and J ends were trimmed by 0 bases and 1 base, with 18 bases remaining between them. Germline CDR1 reads MGHDK; CDR2 reads SYGVNS. Written as DNA, the CDR3 is TGTGCCAGCAGTGAATACGCATCCGGGGCCACTTTCCAAGAGACCCAGTACTTC. This gives the protein CASSEYASGATFQETQYF.

This clonotype showed up many times. The gene calls are TRBV20-1 and TRBJ2-7; 7 positions match TRBD1. With 3 bases clipped from V and 5 bases from J, the junction kept 10 bases outside the gene matches. This CDR3 has 14 residues. Per the germline V gene, CDR1 is DFQATT and CDR2 is SNEGSKA (reference sequence). The CDR3 protein is CSARGGTAMDEQYF. The CDR3 DNA reads TGCAGTGCTAGGGGTGGGACAGCCATGGACGAGCAGTACTTC.

Points on this clonotype: A much larger clone lies a single base off, so this may be a read error. The chain is built from TRBV20-1 and TRBJ2-7; possible D gene TRBD1, 6 bases. The J call could be wrong; TRBJ2-5 is a better fit for the DNA end. Germline CDR1 DFQATT, CDR2 SNEGSKA (reference sequence). The CDR3 totals 15 residues. The CDR3 region has the DNA TGCAGTGCAACTACACGAGCGGCGAGGGGGGAGACCCAGTACTTC. Translating gives CSATTRAARGETQYF.

The rearrangement uses TRBV4-1 and TRBJ2-5; 9 positions agree with TRBD2. With 0 bases clipped from V and 5 bases from J, the junction kept 13 bases outside the gene matches. Looked up from germline, CDR1 is MGHRA and CDR2 is YSYEKL. The CDR3 is 18 residues long. The CDR3 coding sequence is TGCGCCAGCAGCCAAGAATTGGCTAGCGGGGCCTATCCCGAGACCCAGTACTTC. It encodes CASSQELASGAYPETQYF.

In its sample, this clonotype was seen once. The V call is TRBV20-1, the J call TRBJ1-1; D uncertain. V was pared by 2 bases and J by 0 bases, with 10 bases between. This CDR3 has 14 residues. The germline V gene encodes CDR1 DFQATT and CDR2 SNEGSKA (reference sequence). The chain's CDR3 is CSARSPGMNTEAFF. CDR3 DNA sequence: TGCAGTGCTAGATCCCCGGGGATGAACACTGAAGCTTTCTTT.

The chain has TRBV29-1 and TRBJ1-1; D is undetermined. V was trimmed by 5 bases and J by 0 bases, leaving 10 bases between them. The germline CDR1 and CDR2 sequences are SQVTM and ANQGSEA. The CDR3 extends over 13 amino acids. CDR3 amino acids: CSVIGRMNTEAFF. The CDR3 coding sequence is TGCAGCGTTATAGGACGTATGAACACTGAAGCTTTCTTT.

This clonotype was observed at least ten times. This chain connects TRBV14 to TRBJ1-2, with TRBD1 as a possible D gene (5 bases). Trimming pared 1 base from V and 6 bases from J, leaving 12 bases between. The V gene's germline CDR1 is SGHDN and CDR2 FVKESK. The CDR3 has 14 amino acids. Here the CDR3 DNA reads TGTGCCAGCAGCCAAGTAGGAGGGGACGATGGCTACACCTTC. Translation: CASSQVGGDDGYTF.

The V and J genes are TRBV30 and TRBJ2-4; possibly TRBD1 for D (6 bases). The CDR3 totals 14 residues. With 4 bases removed from V and 8 bases from J, the gap between germline ends came to 18 bases. Germline loops: CDR1 GTSNPN, CDR2 SVGIG (reference sequence). The CDR3 DNA reads as TGTGCCTGGAATGAACCTCACAGGGTTGACATTCAGTACTTC. As protein: CAWNEPHRVDIQYF.

CDR3 sequence reads: CASSPQSFGQPQHF. The CDR3 bases are TGTGCCAGCAGTCCTCAGTCGTTTGGGCAGCCCCAGCATTTT. The rearrangement links TRBV7-2 to TRBJ1-5, with D unresolved. The CDR3 is 14 residues long. V was trimmed by 6 bases and J by 7 bases, leaving 16 bases between them. Germline lookup yields CDR1 SGHTA and CDR2 FQGNSA.

The J gene is TRBJ2-3, the V gene TRBV4-1; D is uncertain. Trimming pared 0 bases from V and 14 bases from J, leaving 15 bases between. CDR1 and CDR2 (germline): MGHRA, YSYEKL. The CDR3 loop spans 13 amino acids. Written as DNA, the CDR3 is TGCGCCAGCAGCCAAGATTTGGCTACAGTATGGTATTTT. It translates to CASSQDLATVWYF.

The CDR3 protein is CSARGPSVYEQYF. In nucleotides, the CDR3 is TGCAGTGCTAGGGGACCGTCAGTTTACGAGCAGTACTTC. The chain couples TRBV20-1 to TRBJ2-7; TRBD1 or TRBD2 may be the D gene (5 bases each). The CDR3 contains 13 residues. Germline V CDR1 and CDR2: DFQATT, SNEGSKA (reference sequence). V was shortened by 3 bases and J by 4 bases, with 13 bases between the two germline ends.

The J gene is TRBJ2-1, the V gene TRBV6-6; D might be TRBD1 (5 bases). From germline, CDR1 is MNHNY and CDR2 SVGAGI (reference sequence). With 9 bases removed from V and 1 base from J, the gap between germline ends came to 10 bases. The CDR3 extends over 13 amino acids. This CDR3 reads CASAGASYNEQFF. CDR3 nucleotide sequence: TGTGCCAGTGCTGGGGCTTCCTACAATGAGCAGTTCTTC.

The rearrangement joins TRBV11-2 to TRBJ2-3; TRBD2 matches 8 bases. Per germline, CDR1 SGHAT and CDR2 FQNNGV. J gave up 6 bases and V 2 bases, and 10 bases lay outside the gene matches. The CDR3 totals 16 residues. This chain's CDR3 is CASSLSRGGSGDTQYF. The CDR3 nucleotides are TGTGCCAGCAGCTTATCCCGGGGGGGGTCGGGGGATACGCAGTATTTT.

This chain connects TRBV7-2 to TRBJ2-1; no definite D call. V lost 10 bases and J lost 5, with 12 bases in between. The CDR3 sequence is 12 residues long. The V gene's germline CDR1 is SGHTA and CDR2 FQGNSA. The CDR3 nucleotides read TGTGCCATCCCTGACTGGAACAATGAGCAGTTCTTC. It translates to CAIPDWNNEQFF.